Following are 15 T cell receptor beta chains from one sample sequenced in a study of regulatory T cells in long-lasting Graves disease. The authors built TCR beta libraries using iRepertoire HTBI primers and Arm-PCR of CDR3 regions. One entry per CDR3 protein, called by TCRdb with MiXCR from the multiplex PCR reads. This sample has hundreds of thousands of distinct CDR3 sequences, with more than 15% found just once. As for time point: newly diagnosed GD, antithyroid drugs for less than 3 months. Researchers made the TCR library from RNA that was extracted from PBMCs. These data were also filed under a second study, of T cells in Graves' hyperthyroidism and ophthalmopathy.

The sample consisted of peripheral blood mononuclear cells (PBMCs), taken at new diagnosis, from a patient treated with antithyroid drugs. Receptors originate from a woman aged 35 to 60 with Graves disease.

Of note for this clonotype: A much more abundant neighbour one base away suggests this may be a read error. The chain is built from TRBV27 and TRBJ2-5, with TRBD2 as a possible D gene (6 bases). CDR1 is MNHEY, CDR2 SMNVEV, per germline (reference sequence). The CDR3 is made up of 13 amino acids. Trimming stripped 7 bases from V and 11 bases from J, with 20 bases between. The CDR3 region has the DNA TGTGCCAGCAAGGCTAGCGCAGTTCAGGTGCAGTACTTC. Translating gives CASKASAVQVQYF.

This clonotype came up a few times. V usage is TRBV29-1 and J usage is TRBJ1-2; no clear D gene. Trimming took off 7 bases at V and 6 bases at J, with 12 bases between the two ends. The length of the CDR3 is 11 residues. The germline CDR1 and CDR2 sequences are SQVTM and ANQGSEA. CDR3 protein: CSGGQEDGYTF. As DNA, the CDR3 is TGCAGCGGAGGGCAGGAGGATGGCTACACCTTC.

The chain employs TRBV5-6 and TRBJ2-5; 13 bases line up with TRBD2. Germline V lookup: CDR1 SGHDT, CDR2 YYEEEE. This CDR3 spans 15 amino acids. V shed 6 bases and J 5 bases; nucleotides not matched to a gene: 7. CDR3 protein: CASTYGTSGAETQYF. In DNA, the CDR3 is TGTGCCAGCACCTACGGGACTAGCGGGGCGGAGACCCAGTACTTC. Using reference TRBV5-6 and TRBJ2-5 for the parts outside the CDR3, the full variable domain is DAGVTQSPTHLIKTRGQQVTLRCSPKSGHDTVSWYQQALGQGPQFIFQYYEEEERQRGNFPDRFSGHQFPNYSSELNVNALLLGDSALYLCASTYGTSGAETQYFGPGTRLLVL.

This chain joins TRBV28 and TRBJ2-5; D unclear. Germline V gene sequence: CDR1 MDHEN, CDR2 SYDVKM. This CDR3 spans 14 amino acids. Trimming took off 2 bases at V and 0 bases at J, with 7 bases between the two ends. The CDR3 protein is CASSLPWDQETQYF. The CDR3 nucleotides read TGTGCCAGCAGTTTACCCTGGGACCAAGAGACCCAGTACTTC.

This clonotype was recorded at least ten times. The chain is built from TRBV2 and TRBJ1-1; D unresolved. The CDR3 covers 13 residues. The V gene lost 6 bases and the J gene lost 1 base, with 9 bases spanning the gap. The germline V gene has CDR1 SNHLY and CDR2 FYNNEI. DNA of the CDR3: TGTGCCAGCAGCGCCTTTAAGAACACTGAAGCTTTCTTT. Protein product: CASSAFKNTEAFF.

There are many counts of this clonotype. The genes are TRBV6-1 and TRBJ1-5, with 8 bases that match TRBD1. With 6 bases clipped from V and 2 bases from J, the junction kept 9 bases outside the gene matches. Germline lookup yields CDR1 MNHNS and CDR2 SASEGT. The length of the CDR3 is 16 residues. The CDR3 DNA is TGTGCCAGCAGGCGCGGGACAGGCGGGGGCAATCAGCCCCAGCATTTT. Protein sequence: CASRRGTGGGNQPQHF.

This clonotype was picked up many times. The chain uses TRBV30 and TRBJ2-1; 12 bases fit TRBD1. J gave up 7 bases and V 6 bases, and 10 bases lay outside the gene matches. Germline V gene lookup returns CDR1 GTSNPN and CDR2 SVGIG (reference sequence). The CDR3 is 15 amino acids. The chain's CDR3 is CACLFRDRGRNEQFF. The CDR3 nucleotides read TGTGCCTGTCTGTTCCGGGACAGGGGGCGGAATGAGCAGTTCTTC.

V gene TRBV3-1 combines with J gene TRBJ2-2; D remains ambiguous. The length of the CDR3 is 13 residues. The germline V and J ends were trimmed by 3 bases and 5 bases, with 7 bases remaining between them. The germline CDR1 and CDR2 sequences are LGHDT and YNNKEL (reference sequence). The CDR3 loop is CASSHADTGELFF. Written as DNA, the CDR3 is TGTGCCAGCAGCCATGCGGATACCGGGGAGCTGTTTTTT.

Concerning this clonotype itself: A much larger clonotype is one base distant, so this may be a read error. The J gene is TRBJ2-1, the V gene TRBV6-4, with 8 positions matching TRBD1. V lost 0 bases to trimming and J lost 10 bases; unmatched junction nucleotides: 11. Germline V lookup: CDR1 MRHNA, CDR2 SNTAGT. CDR3 length: 16 amino acids. The CDR3 DNA is TGTGCCAGCAGTGACTCGAGTCGACAGGGGATAGCCGAGCAGTTCTTC. It encodes CASSDSSRQGIAEQFF.

There are a few counts of this clonotype. The chain has TRBV2 and TRBJ1-2; maybe TRBD1 (5 bases). Per germline, CDR1 SNHLY and CDR2 FYNNEI. The CDR3 is 10 residues long. Trimming took off 6 bases at V and 8 bases at J, with 7 bases between the two ends. The CDR3 DNA sequence: TGTGCCAGCAGGGGGCAAGGCTACACCTTC. Translation: CASRGQGYTF.

The chain carries TRBV7-9 and TRBJ2-3; 9 bases line up with TRBD2. Germline CDR1 SEHNR, CDR2 FQNEAQ (reference sequence). V shed 1 base, J shed 6 bases, and the junction held 11 bases outside the gene matches. The length of the CDR3 is 17 residues. Here the CDR3 reads CASSLGTRGGGSDTQYF. In nucleotides, the CDR3 is TGTGCCAGCAGCTTAGGTACTCGCGGGGGGGGATCGGATACGCAGTATTTT.

This clonotype appeared a few times. The chain recombines TRBV6-1 with TRBJ2-7; either TRBD1 or TRBD2 may supply D (5 bases each). Deletions cut 6 bases from V and 4 bases from J, with 19 bases between. The CDR3 totals 15 residues. CDR1 MNHNS and CDR2 SASEGT come from the germline V gene. The CDR3 sequence: CASSQQRGVPYEQYF. CDR3 in DNA: TGTGCCAGCAGCCAACAAAGGGGAGTACCTTACGAGCAGTACTTC.

The V call is TRBV7-3, the J call TRBJ1-5; weak D call: TRBD1 (6 bases). Trimming shortened V by 5 bases and J by 3 bases, and 17 bases separated the two germline ends. The CDR3 is made up of 16 amino acids. Germline V gives CDR1 SGHTA, CDR2 FQGTGA. The CDR3 coding sequence is TGTGCCAGCAGCATCCTAGGGGGGGGCCTCAATCAGCCCCAGCATTTT. Translating gives CASSILGGGLNQPQHF.

This clonotype came up many times. V and J are TRBV12-5 and TRBJ1-5; no clear D. Between the trimmed V and J ends, which lost 0 bases and 3 bases, there was a span of 12 bases. Germline V gene lookup returns CDR1 LGHNT and CDR2 FRNRAP. This CDR3 has 16 amino acids. The CDR3 sequence: CASGLVLGANNQPQHF. The DNA of the CDR3 is TGTGCTAGTGGTTTGGTACTGGGCGCTAACAATCAGCCCCAGCATTTT. The full variable domain, completed using reference TRBV12-5 and TRBJ1-5, is DARVTQTPRHKVTEMGQEVTMRCQPILGHNTVFWYRQTMMQGLELLAYFRNRAPLDDSGMPKDRFSAEMPDATLATLKIQPSEPRDSAVYFCASGLVLGANNQPQHFGDGTRLSIL.

Ten or more counts support this clonotype. The chain uses TRBV3-1 and TRBJ1-1, with TRBD1 matching over 8 bases. Germline CDR1 reads LGHDT; CDR2 reads YNNKEL (reference sequence). The CDR3 has 12 amino acids. V gave up 4 bases and J gave up 11 bases; unmatched junction bases: 6. CDR3: CASSRGQGTAFF. Here the CDR3 DNA reads TGTGCCAGCAGCCGCGGACAGGGTACGGCTTTCTTT.